One TCR beta chain is described in this entry. Documented time point: pretreatment peripheral blood. The V end lost 0 bases, the J end lost 4 bases, and 10 bases lay between the germline ends. CDR1 is SGHTS, CDR2 YDEGEE, per germline. The CDR3 is 15 amino acids. The data belong to a study of PD-L1 blockade in urothelial cancer. Produced via immunoSEQ multiplex PCR; TCRdb's table is partial and in-frame only. The sample records 40,000 to 55,000 clones, 70% to 90% being singletons. The sequence came from a man in his fifties or sixties with urothelial cancer. The sequencing used PBMCs, collected around atezolizumab (anti-PD-L1) treatment. The chain recombines TRBV5-8 with TRBJ2-2, with TRBD1 as a possible D gene (6 bases). CDR3 loop: CASSLGQVGTGELFF. The CDR3 nucleotides are TGTGCCAGCAGCTTGGGACAGGTTGGCACCGGGGAGCTGTTTTTT. The full variable domain, rest sourced from reference TRBV5-8 and TRBJ2-2, is EAGVTQSPTHLIKTRGQQATLRCSPISGHTSVYWYQQALGLGLQFLLWYDEGEERNRGNFPPRFSGRQFPNYSSELNVNALELEDSALYLCASSLGQVGTGELFFGEGSRLTVL.